Below, 18 T cell receptor beta chains from the same sample are listed, as sequenced in a study of T cell responses to AZD1222 COVID-19 vaccine. Profiled with immunoSEQ multiplex PCR; TCRdb holds only in-frame clones, not every one. This sample has under 35,000 clones; less than 90% occur once, and the top ten carry 6.8%. The sample in question was peripheral blood, obtained on day 0 of AZD1222 vaccination. The source is an adult in good health.

The chain recombines TRBV7-2 with TRBJ2-5; 11 positions agree with TRBD2. Germline assignment: CDR1 SGHTA and CDR2 FQGNSA. There are 15 residues in the CDR3. V shed 0 bases and J 4 bases; nucleotides not matched to a gene: 1. The chain's CDR3 is CASSLASGGGETQYF. The CDR3 DNA reads TGTGCCAGCAGCTTAGCTAGCGGGGGGGGAGAGACCCAGTACTTC.

J is TRBJ2-1 and V is TRBV5-1; D unclear. The CDR3 totals 14 residues. Germline V lookup: CDR1 SGHRS, CDR2 YFSETQ. V lost 0 bases, J lost 5 bases, and 9 bases lay in between. CDR3 protein: CASSLDRAHNEQFF. CDR3 DNA: TGCGCCAGCAGCTTGGACAGAGCCCACAATGAGCAGTTCTTC.

J is TRBJ2-7 and V is TRBV18, with D maybe TRBD1 (6 bases). Germline V gene lookup returns CDR1 KGHSH and CDR2 LQKENI. The CDR3 runs to 14 residues. Trimming shortened V by 5 bases and J by 2 bases, and 13 bases separated the two germline ends. This CDR3 is CASSLGAQTYEQYF. CDR3 bases: TGTGCCAGCTCATTGGGGGCACAGACCTACGAGCAGTACTTC.

CDR3 sequence reads: CASTQGSLGNTIYF. CDR3 nucleotide sequence: TGTGCCAGTACCCAGGGGAGCCTGGGAAACACCATATATTTT. The J gene is TRBJ1-3, the V gene TRBV28; D perhaps matches TRBD1 (6 bases). CDR3 length equals 14 residues. V gave up 9 bases and J gave up 4 bases, with 16 bases separating them. Looked up from germline, CDR1 is MDHEN and CDR2 is SYDVKM.

V gene TRBV28 combines with J gene TRBJ2-7; 9 bases fit TRBD2. The germline CDR1 and CDR2 sequences are MDHEN and SYDVKM. After removal of 6 bases from V and 2 bases from J, the junction contained 5 bases not matched to a gene. CDR3 length: 14 residues. Here the CDR3 reads CASRRSGSPYEQYF. The CDR3 bases are TGTGCCAGCAGGCGTAGCGGGAGCCCCTACGAGCAGTACTTC. The full variable domain, with the rest looked up from reference TRBV28 and TRBJ2-7, is DVKVTQSSRYLVKRTGEKVFLECVQDMDHENMFWYRQDPGLGLRLIYFSYDVKMKEKGDIPEGYSVSREKKERFSLILESASTNQTSMYLCASRRSGSPYEQYFGPGTRLTVT.

The J gene is TRBJ2-1, the V gene TRBV27; D unresolved. This CDR3 contains 12 residues. Trimming stripped 3 bases from V and 10 bases from J, with 10 bases between. The germline V gene encodes CDR1 MNHEY and CDR2 SMNVEV (reference sequence). Written as DNA, the CDR3 is TGTGCCAGCAGTTTTTCGGCTAGGGAGCAGTTCTTC. Amino acid sequence: CASSFSAREQFF.

This clone was found once. The sample contains more than one DNA sequence encoding this CDR3. The rearrangement links TRBV12-3 or TRBV12-4 to TRBJ2-7; D gene ambiguous. The CDR3 is 11 residues long. The V gene lost 3 bases and the J gene lost 3 bases, with 3 bases spanning the gap. CDR3 DNA sequence: TGTGCCAGCAGTTTTGACTACGAGCAGTACTTC. As protein: CASSFDYEQYF.

V usage is TRBV20-1 and J usage is TRBJ2-5; weak D call: TRBD2 (6 bases). Trimming left V 8 bases short and J 5 bases short, with 9 bases between. In germline, CDR1 is DFQATT, CDR2 SNEGSKA (reference sequence). The CDR3 length is 10 residues. The CDR3 region is CSLAGETQYF. The DNA of the CDR3 is TGCAGTCTCGCGGGGGAGACCCAGTACTTC.

This chain joins TRBV30 and TRBJ1-6; D is ambiguous. Deletions cut 2 bases from V and 0 bases from J, with 8 bases between. The CDR3 is made up of 15 amino acids. CDR1 and CDR2 (germline): GTSNPN, SVGIG (reference sequence). The CDR3 region has the DNA TGTGCCTGGAGTAAGAGGAGCTCCTATAATTCACCCCTCCACTTT. It is translated as CAWSKRSSYNSPLHF.

V usage is TRBV15 and J usage is TRBJ1-5, with D unresolved. The CDR3 loop spans 15 amino acids. V dropped 6 bases and J dropped 0 bases, with 12 bases sitting between them. Germline V gene sequence: CDR1 LNHNV, CDR2 YYDKDF (reference sequence). The DNA of the CDR3 is TGTGCCACCAGTAGAATCAGAGATAGCAATCAGCCCCAGCATTTT. Translating gives CATSRIRDSNQPQHF.

This sequence joins TRBV19 and TRBJ1-5; D is unclear. CDR1 is LNHDA, CDR2 SQIVND, per germline (reference sequence). V gave up 7 bases and J gave up 0 bases, with 13 bases separating them. The CDR3 contains 15 residues. This CDR3 is CASTKMSDSNQPQHF. In nucleotides, the CDR3 is TGTGCCAGTACAAAGATGTCCGATAGCAATCAGCCCCAGCATTTT.

This rearrangement joins TRBV4-3 to TRBJ2-1; no clear D. Trimming removed 0 bases from V and 12 bases from J, with 12 bases in between. CDR1 and CDR2 from the germline V gene are LGHNA and YSLEER. The CDR3 is 13 amino acids. This CDR3 is CASSQENWSAQFF. The CDR3 nucleotides read TGCGCCAGCAGCCAAGAAAACTGGAGCGCGCAGTTCTTC.

The J gene is TRBJ2-7, the V gene TRBV6-1, with D hard to call. Trimming took off 2 bases at V and 0 bases at J, with 5 bases between the two ends. This CDR3 has 13 amino acids. CDR1 MNHNS and CDR2 SASEGT come from the germline V gene. CDR3 region: CASSEWISYEQYF. In DNA form, the CDR3 reads TGTGCCAGCAGTGAATGGATCTCCTACGAGCAGTACTTC.

In DNA form, the CDR3 reads TGTGCCAGCAGCTTAGAGTCGCTAGGGATCACTGAAGCTTTCTTT. Translation gives CASSLESLGITEAFF. The rearrangement uses TRBV7-8 and TRBJ1-1, with D uncertain. Trimming shortened V by 1 base and J by 4 bases, and 13 bases separated the two germline ends. The CDR3 has 15 residues. Germline V CDR1 and CDR2: SGHVS, FQNEAQ.

The V call is TRBV7-8, the J call TRBJ2-3; weak D call: TRBD2 (5 bases). From germline, CDR1 is SGHVS and CDR2 FQNEAQ. The CDR3 sequence is 11 residues long. V was pared by 5 bases and J by 8 bases, with 8 bases between. This chain's CDR3 is CASSRTRTQYF. CDR3 nucleotide sequence: TGTGCCAGCAGCCGGACTCGTACGCAGTATTTT. Complete variable domain (other parts from reference TRBV7-8 and TRBJ2-3): GAGVSQSPRYKVAKRGQDVALRCDPISGHVSLFWYQQALGQGPEFLTYFQNEAQLDKSGLPSDRFFAERPEGSVSTLKIQRTQQEDSAVYLCASSRTRTQYFGPGTRLTVL.

CDR3 residues: CASSQGDKAINYGYTF. CDR3 DNA sequence: TGTGCCAGCAGCCAAGGGGACAAAGCGATTAACTATGGCTACACCTTC. The chain employs TRBV3-1 (or the pseudogene TRBV3-2) and TRBJ1-2, with a tentative D call TRBD1 (6 bases). This CDR3 spans 16 amino acids. The germline V and J ends were trimmed by 1 base and 1 base, with 13 bases remaining between them. In germline, CDR1 is LGHDT, CDR2 YNNKEL (reference sequence).

The chain has TRBV7-6 and TRBJ1-1; 7 positions agree with TRBD1. V lost 1 base to trimming and J lost 0 bases; unmatched junction nucleotides: 5. The CDR3 consists of 16 residues. Germline lookup yields CDR1 SGHVS and CDR2 FNYEAQ. In nucleotides, the CDR3 is TGTGCCAGCAGCTTAGTTGACAGGGCAATGAACACTGAAGCTTTCTTT. It translates to CASSLVDRAMNTEAFF.

The chain uses TRBV18 and TRBJ2-6, with 11 nucleotides matching TRBD1. From germline, CDR1 is KGHSH and CDR2 LQKENI. V lost 0 bases and J lost 2; bases outside the gene matches: 0. The CDR3 is 17 residues long. Here the CDR3 reads CASSPPGQGAGANVLTF. For the CDR3, the DNA is TGTGCCAGCTCACCACCGGGACAGGGGGCTGGGGCCAACGTCCTGACTTTC. The complete variable domain, with remaining parts taken from reference TRBV18 and TRBJ2-6, reads NAGVMQNPRHLVRRRGQEARLRCSPMKGHSHVYWYRQLPEEGLKFMVYLQKENIIDESGMPKERFSAEFPKEGPSILRIQQVVRGDSAAYFCASSPPGQGAGANVLTFGAGSRLTVL.